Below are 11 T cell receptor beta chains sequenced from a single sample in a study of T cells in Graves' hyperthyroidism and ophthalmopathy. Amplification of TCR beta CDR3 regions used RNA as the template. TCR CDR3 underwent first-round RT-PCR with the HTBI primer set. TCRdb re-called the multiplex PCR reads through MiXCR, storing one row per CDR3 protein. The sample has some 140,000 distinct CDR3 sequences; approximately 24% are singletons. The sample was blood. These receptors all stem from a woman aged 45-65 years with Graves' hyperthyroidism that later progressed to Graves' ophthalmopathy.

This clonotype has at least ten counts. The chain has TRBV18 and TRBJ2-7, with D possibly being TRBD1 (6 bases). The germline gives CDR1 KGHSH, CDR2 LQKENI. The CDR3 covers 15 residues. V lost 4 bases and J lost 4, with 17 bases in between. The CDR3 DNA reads TGTGCCAGCTCACGACAACAGGGTTTCACTTACGAGCAGTACTTC. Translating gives CASSRQQGFTYEQYF.

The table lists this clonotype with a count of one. The CDR3 bases are TGCAGTGCTGGAGGACTAGCTCGCACAGATACGCAGTATTTT. Its protein is CSAGGLARTDTQYF. The chain has TRBV20-1 and TRBJ2-3; 8 bases are a match to TRBD2. Trimming removed 5 bases from V and 1 base from J; junction bases left unmatched: 5. Germline V lookup: CDR1 DFQATT, CDR2 SNEGSKA (reference sequence). CDR3 length: 14 residues.

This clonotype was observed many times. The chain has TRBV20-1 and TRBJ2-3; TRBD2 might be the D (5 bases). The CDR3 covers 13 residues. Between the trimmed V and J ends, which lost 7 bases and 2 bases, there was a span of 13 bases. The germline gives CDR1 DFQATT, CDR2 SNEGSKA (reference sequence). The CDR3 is CSGSTGNTDTQYF. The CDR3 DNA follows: TGCAGTGGTAGTACCGGGAACACAGATACGCAGTATTTT.

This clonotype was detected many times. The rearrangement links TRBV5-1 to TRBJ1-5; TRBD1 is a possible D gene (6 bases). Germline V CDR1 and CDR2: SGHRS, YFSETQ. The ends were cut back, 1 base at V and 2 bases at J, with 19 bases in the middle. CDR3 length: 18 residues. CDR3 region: CASSLTGLRGCCNQPQHF. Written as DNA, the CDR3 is TGCGCCAGCAGCTTGACCGGACTCAGGGGTTGTTGCAATCAGCCCCAGCATTTT.

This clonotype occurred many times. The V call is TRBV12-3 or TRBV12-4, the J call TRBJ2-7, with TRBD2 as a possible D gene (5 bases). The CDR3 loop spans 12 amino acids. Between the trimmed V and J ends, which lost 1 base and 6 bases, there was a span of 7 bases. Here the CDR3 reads CASSLVGSEQYF. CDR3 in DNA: TGTGCCAGCAGTTTAGTTGGGAGCGAGCAGTACTTC.

The chain's CDR3 is CASSLVGPLHF. The CDR3 DNA reads as TGTGCCAGCAGCTTAGTAGGCCCCCTCCACTTT. V usage is TRBV7-8 and J usage is TRBJ1-6; D remains ambiguous. V was trimmed by 1 base and J by 13 bases, leaving 5 bases between them. Germline-derived CDR1 and CDR2 are SGHVS and FQNEAQ. This CDR3 has 11 residues.

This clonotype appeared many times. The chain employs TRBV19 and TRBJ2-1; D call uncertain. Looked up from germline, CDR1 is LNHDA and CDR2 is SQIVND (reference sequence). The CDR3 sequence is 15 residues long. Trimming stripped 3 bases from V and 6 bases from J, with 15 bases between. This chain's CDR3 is CASSIPRSLANEQFF. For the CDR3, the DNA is TGTGCCAGTAGTATTCCGAGGAGTCTCGCCAATGAGCAGTTCTTC.

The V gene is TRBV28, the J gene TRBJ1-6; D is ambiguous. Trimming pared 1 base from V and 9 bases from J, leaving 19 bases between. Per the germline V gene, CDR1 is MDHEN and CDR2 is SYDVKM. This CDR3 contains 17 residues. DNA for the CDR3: TGTGCCAGCAGTTTATTCGCCTGGGCTACGAAAGGTTCACCCCTCCACTTT. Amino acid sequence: CASSLFAWATKGSPLHF.

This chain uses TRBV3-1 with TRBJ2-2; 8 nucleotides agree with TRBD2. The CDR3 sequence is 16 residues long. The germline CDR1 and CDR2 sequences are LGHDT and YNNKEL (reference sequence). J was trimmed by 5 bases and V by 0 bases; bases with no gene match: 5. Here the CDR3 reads CASSQESGGDTGELFF. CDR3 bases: TGTGCCAGCAGCCAAGAAAGCGGGGGTGATACCGGGGAGCTGTTTTTT.

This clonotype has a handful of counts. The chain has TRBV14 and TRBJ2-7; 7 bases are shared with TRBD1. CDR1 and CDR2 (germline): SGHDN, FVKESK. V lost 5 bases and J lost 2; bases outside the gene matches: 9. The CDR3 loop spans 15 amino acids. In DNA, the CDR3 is TGTGCCAGCAGCTCAACCTGGGACAGAGCCTACGAGCAGTACTTC. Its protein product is CASSSTWDRAYEQYF.

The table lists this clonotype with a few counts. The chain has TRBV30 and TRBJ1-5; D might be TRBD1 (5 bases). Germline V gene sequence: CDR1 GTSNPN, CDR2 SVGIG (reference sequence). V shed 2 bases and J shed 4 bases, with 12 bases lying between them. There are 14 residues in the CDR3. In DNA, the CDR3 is TGTGCCTGGAGTTTGGGGGATCGGAATCAGCCCCAGCATTTT. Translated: CAWSLGDRNQPQHF.